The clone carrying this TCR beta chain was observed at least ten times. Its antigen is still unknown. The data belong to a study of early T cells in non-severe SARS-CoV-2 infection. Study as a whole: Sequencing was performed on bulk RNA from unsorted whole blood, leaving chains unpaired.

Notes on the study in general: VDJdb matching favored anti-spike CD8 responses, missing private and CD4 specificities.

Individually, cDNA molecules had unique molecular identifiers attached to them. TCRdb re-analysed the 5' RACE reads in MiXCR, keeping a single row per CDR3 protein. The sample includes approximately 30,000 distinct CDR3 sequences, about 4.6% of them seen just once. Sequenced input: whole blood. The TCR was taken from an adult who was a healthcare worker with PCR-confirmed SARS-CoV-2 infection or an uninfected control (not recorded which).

CDR3 nucleotides: TGTGCCTGGAGCCTAAAGACAGGGGGCCAACGGGAGCAGTACTTC. Amino acids: CAWSLKTGGQREQYF. The chain couples TRBV30 to TRBJ2-7; the match to TRBD1 covers 10 bases. V was pared by 3 bases and J by 7 bases, with 12 bases of the junction left unmatched. This CDR3 comprises 15 residues. Per the germline V gene, CDR1 is GTSNPN and CDR2 is SVGIG (reference sequence).